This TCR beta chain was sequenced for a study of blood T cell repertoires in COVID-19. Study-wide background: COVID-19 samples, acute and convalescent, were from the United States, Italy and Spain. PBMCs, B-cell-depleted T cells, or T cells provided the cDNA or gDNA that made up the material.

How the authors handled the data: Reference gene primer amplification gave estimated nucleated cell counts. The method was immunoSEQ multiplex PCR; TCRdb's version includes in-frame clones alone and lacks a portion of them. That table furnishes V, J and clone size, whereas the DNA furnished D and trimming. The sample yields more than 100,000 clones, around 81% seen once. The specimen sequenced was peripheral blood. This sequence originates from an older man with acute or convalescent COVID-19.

The DNA for the CDR3 is TGTGCCAGCAGCTTGACAGGGAATGGTATATCACCCCTCCACTTT. It specifies CASSLTGNGISPLHF. The chain carries TRBV7-2 and TRBJ1-6, with 7 bases identical to TRBD1. V trimming: 3 bases; J trimming: 10 bases; junction bases outside the gene matches: 9. Germline V gene lookup returns CDR1 SGHTA and CDR2 FQGNSA. CDR3 length: 15 amino acids.